A selection of T cell receptor beta chains follows, all from one sample in a study of cytomegalovirus exposure and HLA in healthy donors. This table comes from immunoSEQ multiplex PCR, and its TCRdb copy is limited to in-frame clones, with some not included. This repertoire includes 60,000 or so clones. The sequenced material came from PBMCs. The receptors were gathered from a man aged 45-65 years in good health and CMV-seropositive. The CDR3 runs from the conserved cysteine through the conserved F or W. A D gene is named only where the DNA matches it firmly.

J gene: TRBJ2-1; V gene: TRBV28; D gene: TRBD2; CDR3 protein: CASSPGLAGNSYNEQFF; CDR3 DNA: TGTGCCAGCAGTCCGGGACTAGCGGGAAACTCCTACAATGAGCAGTTCTTC
J gene: TRBJ1-2; V gene: TRBV19; D gene: -; CDR3 protein: CATRRAGVNYGYTF; CDR3 DNA: TGTGCCACTAGGAGGGCAGGGGTTAACTATGGCTACACCTTC
J gene: TRBJ2-5; V gene: TRBV29-1; D gene: -; CDR3 protein: CSVVGGETQYF; CDR3 DNA: TGCAGCGTTGTCGGGGGAGAGACCCAGTACTTC
J gene: TRBJ2-1; V gene: TRBV15; D gene: -; CDR3 protein: CATSRERAGDEQFF; CDR3 DNA: TGTGCCACCAGCAGAGAGAGAGCCGGGGATGAGCAGTTCTTC
J gene: TRBJ2-7; V gene: TRBV4-3; D gene: TRBD2; CDR3 protein: CASSHGGGGVGYEQYF; CDR3 DNA: TGCGCCAGCAGCCACGGGGGGGGAGGGGTTGGCTACGAGCAGTACTTC
J gene: TRBJ1-4; V gene: TRBV14; D gene: -; CDR3 protein: CASSQGRTIATNEKLFF; CDR3 DNA: TGTGCCAGCAGCCAAGGGAGGACGATCGCAACTAATGAAAAACTGTTTTTT
J gene: TRBJ2-7; V gene: TRBV10-3; D gene: TRBD2; CDR3 protein: CAISERLAGNYEQYF; CDR3 DNA: TGTGCCATCAGTGAGAGACTAGCGGGGAACTACGAGCAGTACTTC
J gene: TRBJ1-1; V gene: TRBV5-1; D gene: TRBD1; CDR3 protein: CASSSRDRGRTEAFF; CDR3 DNA: TGCGCCAGCAGCTCACGGGACAGGGGAAGAACTGAAGCTTTCTTT
J gene: TRBJ2-5; V gene: TRBV4-1; D gene: -; CDR3 protein: CASSQDGSGAETQYF; CDR3 DNA: TGCGCCAGCAGCCAAGATGGGTCAGGGGCAGAGACCCAGTACTTC
J gene: TRBJ2-7; V gene: TRBV9; D gene: -; CDR3 protein: CASSPRGRGDEQYF; CDR3 DNA: TGTGCCAGCAGCCCACGAGGGCGGGGCGACGAGCAGTACTTC
J gene: TRBJ2-7; V gene: TRBV6-5; D gene: -; CDR3 protein: CASNPGSQGHYEQYF; CDR3 DNA: TGTGCCAGCAACCCAGGGTCCCAGGGCCACTACGAGCAGTACTTC
J gene: TRBJ1-2; V gene: TRBV30; D gene: -; CDR3 protein: CAWSLNTGYGYTF; CDR3 DNA: TGTGCCTGGAGCCTGAATACAGGCTATGGCTACACCTTC
J gene: TRBJ2-1; V gene: TRBV4-1; D gene: -; CDR3 protein: CASSPSLIVSSYNEQFF; CDR3 DNA: TGCGCCAGCAGCCCTTCCCTAATTGTGAGCTCCTACAATGAGCAGTTCTTC
J gene: TRBJ2-7; V gene: TRBV28; D gene: TRBD2; CDR3 protein: CATSGNNYEQYF; CDR3 DNA: TGTGCCACTAGCGGGAATAACTACGAGCAGTACTTC
J gene: TRBJ2-1; V gene: TRBV4-3; D gene: TRBD2; CDR3 protein: CASSRWAGGEQGNEQFF; CDR3 DNA: TGCGCCAGCAGCCGCTGGGCGGGAGGGGAGCAAGGGAATGAGCAGTTCTTC
J gene: TRBJ1-1; V gene: TRBV5-1; D gene: -; CDR3 protein: CASSLKQNTEAFF; CDR3 DNA: TGCGCCAGCAGCTTGAAACAGAACACTGAAGCTTTCTTT
J gene: TRBJ2-7; V gene: TRBV28; D gene: TRBD1; CDR3 protein: CASSLFTSTGSEQYF; CDR3 DNA: TGTGCCAGCAGTTTATTTACCTCGACAGGGTCCGAGCAGTACTTC
J gene: TRBJ2-7; V gene: TRBV28; D gene: TRBD1; CDR3 protein: CASRRQGGAYEQYF; CDR3 DNA: TGTGCCAGCAGGCGACAGGGGGGGGCCTACGAGCAGTACTTC
J gene: TRBJ2-7; V gene: TRBV5-1; D gene: -; CDR3 protein: CASSLGQGLYEQYF; CDR3 DNA: TGCGCCAGCAGCTTGGGTCAGGGATTGTACGAGCAGTACTTC
J gene: TRBJ2-7; V gene: TRBV5-1; D gene: -; CDR3 protein: CASSSLGGAHEQYF; CDR3 DNA: TGCGCCAGCAGCTCACTAGGGGGGGCCCACGAGCAGTACTTC
J gene: TRBJ2-5; V gene: TRBV6-1; D gene: TRBD2; CDR3 protein: CASTGTSGRTTQYF; CDR3 DNA: TGTGCCAGCACAGGGACTAGCGGGAGGACGACCCAGTACTTC
J gene: TRBJ1-6; V gene: TRBV29-1; D gene: -; CDR3 protein: CSARKTEAGSLHF; CDR3 DNA: TGCAGCGCCCGAAAGACCGAGGCTGGATCCCTCCACTTT
J gene: TRBJ2-7; V gene: TRBV27; D gene: -; CDR3 protein: CASRGSAYEQYF; CDR3 DNA: TGTGCCAGCAGGGGTAGCGCCTACGAGCAGTACTTC
J gene: TRBJ2-7; V gene: TRBV7-8; D gene: -; CDR3 protein: CASSTSEGYEQYF; CDR3 DNA: TGTGCCAGCAGCACAAGCGAGGGCTACGAGCAGTACTTC
J gene: TRBJ1-5; V gene: TRBV27; D gene: TRBD1; CDR3 protein: CASSLSGQGPNQPQHF; CDR3 DNA: TGTGCCAGCAGTTTATCGGGACAGGGCCCCAATCAGCCCCAGCATTTT
J gene: TRBJ2-7; V gene: TRBV5-5; D gene: -; CDR3 protein: CASSLSGALSAYEQYF; CDR3 DNA: TGTGCCAGCAGCTTGTCAGGGGCCCTCTCGGCGTACGAGCAGTACTTC
J gene: TRBJ2-7; V gene: TRBV18; D gene: -; CDR3 protein: CASSPPGAGERGYEQYF; CDR3 DNA: TGTGCCAGCTCACCACCGGGGGCAGGGGAGAGGGGCTACGAGCAGTACTTC
J gene: TRBJ1-2; V gene: TRBV4-2; D gene: TRBD1; CDR3 protein: CASSSGQGPYYGYTF; CDR3 DNA: TGTGCCAGCAGCTCTGGACAGGGCCCCTACTATGGCTACACCTTC
J gene: TRBJ2-2; V gene: TRBV9; D gene: TRBD2; CDR3 protein: CASSVAGVGTGELFF; CDR3 DNA: TGTGCCAGCAGCGTGGCGGGAGTCGGAACCGGGGAGCTGTTTTTT
J gene: TRBJ2-1; V gene: TRBV4-1; D gene: TRBD2; CDR3 protein: CASSQGFGLAGVNEQFF; CDR3 DNA: TGCGCCAGCAGCCAGGGATTCGGACTAGCGGGAGTCAATGAGCAGTTCTTC
J gene: TRBJ1-4; V gene: TRBV4-1; D gene: -; CDR3 protein: CASSQGHTTNEKLFF; CDR3 DNA: TGCGCCAGCAGCCAAGGCCACACAACTAATGAAAAACTGTTTTTT
J gene: TRBJ2-7; V gene: TRBV6-5; D gene: -; CDR3 protein: CASRSGGYSYEQYF; CDR3 DNA: TGTGCCAGCAGATCAGGTGGATACTCCTACGAGCAGTACTTC
J gene: TRBJ2-5; V gene: TRBV19; D gene: TRBD2; CDR3 protein: CASSRVAGIQENQYF; CDR3 DNA: TGTGCCAGTAGTAGGGTAGCGGGGATCCAAGAGAACCAGTACTTC
J gene: TRBJ2-2; V gene: TRBV19; D gene: -; CDR3 protein: CASSILSGGNTGELFF; CDR3 DNA: TGTGCCAGTAGTATCCTATCCGGGGGGAACACCGGGGAGCTGTTTTTT
J gene: TRBJ2-1; V gene: TRBV7-3; D gene: -; CDR3 protein: CASSNPLAGGNEQFF; CDR3 DNA: TGTGCCAGCAGCAACCCCCTAGCTGGGGGGAATGAGCAGTTCTTC
J gene: TRBJ1-2; V gene: TRBV4-3; D gene: TRBD1; CDR3 protein: CASSFAGTGALEDGYTF; CDR3 DNA: TGCGCCAGCAGCTTTGCCGGGACAGGGGCCTTAGAGGATGGCTACACCTTC
J gene: TRBJ1-2; V gene: TRBV4-2; D gene: TRBD1; CDR3 protein: CASSQESDLDRTYNYGYTF; CDR3 DNA: TGTGCCAGCAGCCAAGAATCCGATTTGGACAGGACTTATAACTATGGCTACACCTTC
J gene: TRBJ2-2; V gene: TRBV9; D gene: -; CDR3 protein: CASSVRASADTGELFF; CDR3 DNA: TGTGCCAGCAGCGTTAGGGCTAGCGCCGACACCGGGGAGCTGTTTTTT
J gene: TRBJ2-1; V gene: TRBV5-6; D gene: -; CDR3 protein: CASSFPARGTDNEQFF; CDR3 DNA: TGTGCCAGCAGCTTTCCAGCTCGGGGAACCGACAATGAGCAGTTCTTC
J gene: TRBJ2-2; V gene: TRBV4-1; D gene: TRBD2; CDR3 protein: CASSFQVGLAANTGELFF; CDR3 DNA: TGCGCCAGCAGCTTCCAGGTGGGGCTAGCGGCGAACACCGGGGAGCTGTTTTTT
J gene: TRBJ1-2; V gene: TRBV5-4; D gene: TRBD1; CDR3 protein: CASKPTGGIGYGYTF; CDR3 DNA: TGTGCCAGCAAACCGACAGGGGGCATAGGCTATGGCTACACCTTC
J gene: TRBJ2-2; V gene: TRBV2; D gene: -; CDR3 protein: CASSERGTGELFF; CDR3 DNA: TGTGCCAGCAGTGAAAGGGGGACCGGGGAGCTGTTTTTT
J gene: TRBJ2-7; V gene: TRBV4-1; D gene: TRBD1; CDR3 protein: CASSQSGTGDYEQYF; CDR3 DNA: TGCGCCAGCAGCCAATCTGGGACAGGTGACTACGAGCAGTACTTC
J gene: TRBJ2-1; V gene: TRBV11-3; D gene: TRBD2; CDR3 protein: CASSLGLAGINEQFF; CDR3 DNA: TGTGCCAGCAGCTTAGGACTAGCGGGAATCAATGAGCAGTTCTTC
J gene: TRBJ1-1; V gene: TRBV19; D gene: -; CDR3 protein: CASSRTGGSTEAFF; CDR3 DNA: TGTGCCAGTAGCCGTACAGGTGGATCCACTGAAGCTTTCTTT
J gene: TRBJ1-4; V gene: TRBV9; D gene: -; CDR3 protein: CASSVAGAGEKLFF; CDR3 DNA: TGTGCCAGCAGCGTAGCAGGGGCAGGGGAAAAACTGTTTTTT
J gene: TRBJ1-3; V gene: TRBV19; D gene: -; CDR3 protein: CASSTGISGNTIYF; CDR3 DNA: TGTGCCAGTAGTACAGGAATTTCAGGAAACACCATATATTTT
J gene: TRBJ2-5; V gene: TRBV19; D gene: TRBD1; CDR3 protein: CASSFLDRRETQYF; CDR3 DNA: TGTGCCAGTAGTTTTTTGGACAGGAGAGAGACCCAGTACTTC
J gene: TRBJ2-7; V gene: TRBV20-1; D gene: TRBD1; CDR3 protein: CSVPTGYEQYF; CDR3 DNA: TGCAGTGTCCCGACAGGGTACGAGCAGTACTTC
J gene: TRBJ1-6; V gene: TRBV7-2; D gene: -; CDR3 protein: CASSLNPMSSPLHF; CDR3 DNA: TGTGCCAGCAGCCTCAATCCTATGAGTTCACCCCTCCACTTT
J gene: TRBJ1-1; V gene: TRBV5-4; D gene: -; CDR3 protein: CASSVRGSAEAFF; CDR3 DNA: TGTGCCAGCAGCGTAAGGGGGAGTGCTGAAGCTTTCTTT